These 15 T cell receptor beta chains share one sample of origin, sequenced in a study of shared clonotypes between healthy human individuals. Profiling relied on immunoSEQ multiplex PCR, and the TCRdb table lists in-frame clones only, not all of them. The repertoire holds 950,000 to 1,300,000 clones, with around four fifths as singletons. What was sequenced was memory CD4+ T cells sorted from blood. Regarding subset: CD45RA-negative fraction. The receptors were gathered from a man between 18 and 29 years old in good health.

The chain is built from TRBV6-5 and TRBJ1-2; D gene unclear. The CDR3 runs 13 residues. Trimming pared 0 bases from V and 8 bases from J, leaving 10 bases between. Germline lookup yields CDR1 MNHEY and CDR2 SVGAGI. The CDR3 loop reads CASSYSTRGGYTF. CDR3 DNA: TGTGCCAGCAGTTACTCTACCCGAGGCGGCTACACCTTC.

The V call is TRBV10-3, the J call TRBJ1-3; the D gene is possibly TRBD1 (6 bases). Germline values: CDR1 ENHRY, CDR2 SYGVKD. V was trimmed by 0 bases and J by 2 bases, leaving 11 bases between them. The CDR3 runs to 16 residues. The CDR3 region has the DNA TGTGCCATCAGTGAGTCGGGGGGGGCGGCTGGAAACACCATATATTTT. Its protein is CAISESGGAAGNTIYF.

Notes on this clone: The same CDR3 is also encoded by other DNA sequences in this sample. The chain has TRBV19 and TRBJ1-4; possibly TRBD1 for D (6 bases). This CDR3 is 15 amino acids long. Trimming left V 4 bases short and J 0 bases short, with 9 bases between. From germline, CDR1 is LNHDA and CDR2 SQIVND (reference sequence). The CDR3 region is CASSTQGATNEKLFF. In nucleotides, the CDR3 is TGTGCCAGTAGTACACAGGGTGCAACTAATGAAAAACTGTTTTTT.

The chain uses TRBV5-1 and TRBJ2-3; 7 bases agree with TRBD1. Per the germline V gene, CDR1 is SGHRS and CDR2 is YFSETQ. Unmatched junction bases numbered 6, after V lost 4 bases and J lost 4 bases. This CDR3 has 14 residues. CDR3 protein: CASSPRQGPDTQYF. CDR3 DNA sequence: TGCGCCAGCAGCCCGCGACAGGGCCCAGATACGCAGTATTTT.

The genes are TRBV7-9 and TRBJ2-7; 10 bases are shared with TRBD2. Germline V gene data show CDR1 as SEHNR and CDR2 as FQNEAQ (reference sequence). The CDR3 has 18 residues. The J segment lost 2 bases and the V segment lost 4 bases, leaving 14 bases of the junction unmatched. CDR3 sequence reads: CASSSNALGSGGTYEQYF. As DNA, the CDR3 is TGTGCCAGCAGCTCAAATGCCCTAGGTAGCGGGGGGACCTACGAGCAGTACTTC.

This rearrangement joins TRBV5-6 to TRBJ2-5; D ambiguous. This CDR3 has 13 amino acids. Germline lookup yields CDR1 SGHDT and CDR2 YYEEEE. With 3 bases removed from V and 3 bases from J, the gap between germline ends came to 9 bases. The CDR3 reads CASSSLSEETQYF. The CDR3 DNA reads as TGTGCCAGCAGCTCCTTGAGTGAAGAGACCCAGTACTTC.

Only a few counts were recorded for this clone. This chain links TRBV9 with TRBJ2-3; D is perhaps TRBD2 (5 bases). The V gene lost 0 bases and the J gene lost 8 bases, with 19 bases spanning the gap. This CDR3 is 16 amino acids long. Germline CDR1 and CDR2: SGDLS and YYNGEE. The CDR3 reads CASSVDSTRAPGTQYF. The CDR3 DNA reads TGTGCCAGCAGCGTAGATAGTACTAGGGCCCCGGGTACGCAGTATTTT.

This chain links TRBV2 with TRBJ2-1; a possible D gene is TRBD2 (5 bases). This CDR3 has 14 residues. Trimming stripped 4 bases from V and 9 bases from J, with 16 bases between. CDR1 is SNHLY, CDR2 FYNNEI, per germline. CDR3 coding DNA: TGTGCCAGCAGTGCAACTAGATCCTCCAGTGAGCAGTTCTTC. This gives the protein CASSATRSSSEQFF.

The chain links TRBV6-1 to TRBJ2-7, with a possible D match to TRBD2 (6 bases). Germline CDR1 MNHNS, CDR2 SASEGT. The CDR3 loop spans 13 amino acids. V was clipped by 10 bases and J by 0 bases, with 13 bases between them. The CDR3 DNA is TGTGCCATAACGCGGGACGGCTCCTACGAGCAGTACTTC. Its protein is CAITRDGSYEQYF.

As DNA, the CDR3 is TGTGCCAGCAGCTTAATGTACGTCATGAACACTGAAGCTTTCTTT. This sequence encodes CASSLMYVMNTEAFF. J is TRBJ1-1 and V is TRBV7-2; no definite D call. Germline CDR1 reads SGHTA; CDR2 reads FQGNSA. Trimming pared 2 bases from V and 0 bases from J, leaving 10 bases between. This CDR3 is built from 15 residues. Based on the CDR3 plus reference TRBV7-2 and TRBJ1-1, the full variable domain is GAGVSQSPSNKVTEKGKDVELRCDPISGHTALYWYRQSLGQGLEFLIYFQGNSAPDKSGLPSDRFSAERTGGSVSTLTIQRTQQEDSAVYLCASSLMYVMNTEAFFGQGTRLTVV.

The J gene is TRBJ2-1, the V gene TRBV5-1, with D perhaps assigned TRBD1 or TRBD2 (5 bases each). The V and J ends lost 0 bases and 6 bases respectively, with 16 bases between them. Germline V CDR1 and CDR2: SGHRS, YFSETQ. The CDR3 length is 16 residues. The CDR3 spells CASSLVGVSHGNEQFF. The CDR3 region has the DNA TGCGCCAGCAGCTTGGTGGGGGTCTCGCATGGCAATGAGCAGTTCTTC.

Worth noting for this clone: Within the sample, other DNA sequences also encode this same CDR3. The rearrangement links TRBV5-1 to TRBJ2-5; TRBD1 matches 12 bases. This CDR3 has 16 amino acids. V shed 4 bases, J shed 4 bases, and the junction held 8 bases outside the gene matches. Germline loops: CDR1 SGHRS, CDR2 YFSETQ. CDR3: CASSPQGQGARETQYF. The DNA for the CDR3 is TGCGCCAGCAGCCCGCAGGGACAGGGGGCGAGAGAGACCCAGTACTTC.

Notes on this clone: The same CDR3 also results from other DNA sequences found in this sample. The chain uses TRBV5-1 and TRBJ2-3, with TRBD2 matching 7 bases. The CDR3 extends over 15 amino acids. V lost 0 bases and J lost 1; bases outside the gene matches: 2. The germline V gene has CDR1 SGHRS and CDR2 YFSETQ. This CDR3 reads CASSLVSGGTDTQYF. CDR3 in DNA: TGCGCCAGCAGCTTGGTGAGCGGGGGCACAGATACGCAGTATTTT.

The chain has TRBV10-1 and TRBJ2-2; 8 nucleotides line up with TRBD1. This CDR3 spans 16 amino acids. Germline trimming cut 5 bases from V and 0 bases from J; bases unmatched to any gene: 5. Germline-derived CDR1 and CDR2 are WNHNN and SYGVQD (reference sequence). The CDR3 sequence: CASSHTGGSNTGELFF. CDR3 bases: TGCGCCAGCAGTCATACAGGGGGATCGAACACCGGGGAGCTGTTTTTT.

The V and J genes are TRBV18 and TRBJ2-2; D ambiguous. The V gene lost 6 bases and the J gene lost 2 bases, with 16 bases spanning the gap. Germline V gene lookup returns CDR1 KGHSH and CDR2 LQKENI. CDR3 length: 16 amino acids. The CDR3: CASSSIGPPNTGELFF. The CDR3, as DNA: TGTGCCAGCTCCTCTATAGGCCCGCCTAACACCGGGGAGCTGTTTTTT.